This is a list of T cell receptor beta chains from one sample in a study of vaccination and CD4 T cells after COVID-19. Antigens of these TCRs are unknown. TCRdb reprocessed the PCR reads with MiXCR, giving one entry per CDR3 protein. The sample contains about 17,000 distinct CDR3 sequences, just under 50% of which appear only once. Material: CD4+ T cells from blood, cultured in vitro, obtained before SARS-CoV-2 vaccination. The source of these receptors is a human donor who had recovered from COVID-19. CDR3s include the opening cysteine and the closing phenylalanine or tryptophan. The D gene is left open where the match is weak. Rows give clone size only sometimes, using once, few, many, or a class for an expanded clone.

V gene,clone size,D gene,J gene,CDR3 DNA,CDR3 protein
TRBV19,NA,TRBD1,TRBJ1-2,TGTGCCAGTAGTAAACAGGGACAGTTGCGGGGCTACACCTTC,CASSKQGQLRGYTF
TRBV6-2/TRBV6-3,NA,TRBD2,TRBJ2-2,TGTGCCAGCAGTGAGGGACTAGGGAACACCGGGGAGCTGTTTTTT,CASSEGLGNTGELFF
TRBV6-2/TRBV6-3,NA,NA,TRBJ1-1,TGTGCCAGCAGTCCCCAACGGGACACTGAAGCTTTCTTT,CASSPQRDTEAFF
TRBV12-3/TRBV12-4,NA,NA,TRBJ1-5,TGTGCCAGCAGGTTGTCGGGCAATCAGCCCCAGCATTTT,CASRLSGNQPQHF
TRBV6-5,NA,NA,TRBJ1-1,TGTGCCAGCAGTTACGCGGGGCGAGGAGCTTTCTTT,CASSYAGRGAFF
TRBV24-1,NA,NA,TRBJ1-4,TGTGCCACCAGTGATGCAACTAATGAAAAACTGTTTTTT,CATSDATNEKLFF
TRBV4-1,NA,NA,TRBJ1-1,TGCGCCAGCAGCCAATCGGCAAGGAAGGACCCTGAAGCTTTCTTT,CASSQSARKDPEAFF
TRBV20-1,NA,NA,TRBJ1-2,TGCAGTGCCCCGGCCCTGATTGACTTC,CSAPALIDF
TRBV6-1,few,TRBD1,TRBJ1-2,TGTGCCAGCAGTCGACAGGGGAACTATGGCTACACCTTC,CASSRQGNYGYTF
TRBV7-9,few,TRBD1,TRBJ2-5,TGTGCCAGCAGCCCCATCCAGGGGGCGACCCAGTACTTC,CASSPIQGATQYF
TRBV6-2/TRBV6-3,NA,NA,TRBJ2-7,TGTGCCAGCAGCGACGGATTGGGGGTAGCCTACGAGCAGTACTTC,CASSDGLGVAYEQYF
TRBV28,few,TRBD1,TRBJ1-1,TGTGCCAGCAGAACCATAGGACAGGGGATCACTGAAGCTTTCTTT,CASRTIGQGITEAFF
TRBV24-1,NA,NA,TRBJ1-5,TGTGCCACCAGTGCAGGCTTTAGCAATCAGCCCCAGCATTTT,CATSAGFSNQPQHF
TRBV24-1,few,NA,TRBJ2-3,TGTGCCACCAGTGATTTCGTTGTGTGGCGGCAGACCACAGATACGCAGTATTTT,CATSDFVVWRQTTDTQYF
TRBV5-4,once,NA,TRBJ2-5,TGTGCCAGCAGCAGGGGGGGCCAACATGGGGAGACCCAGTACTTC,CASSRGGQHGETQYF
TRBV21-1,NA,NA,TRBJ2-7,TGTGCCAGCAGCAAAGCGGTTGGTGAGGGGATGGTCTACGAGCAGTACTTC,CASSKAVGEGMVYEQYF
TRBV4-1,NA,NA,TRBJ1-5,TGCGCCAGCAGCCAAGACAGCGTCAATCAGCCCCAGCATTTT,CASSQDSVNQPQHF
TRBV6-1,once,NA,TRBJ1-1,TGTGCCAGCAGGGGCATGAGGGGCACTGAAGCTTTCTTT,CASRGMRGTEAFF
TRBV10-3,NA,NA,TRBJ1-6,TGTGCCATCCGAACAGGGCCCACCTCCGATAATTCACCCCTCCACTTT,CAIRTGPTSDNSPLHF
TRBV7-6,few,NA,TRBJ1-3,TGTGCCAGCAGCTTACAATTCAGGGGTTCGGGAAACACCATATATTTT,CASSLQFRGSGNTIYF
TRBV20-1,NA,TRBD2,TRBJ2-7,TGCAGTGCTAGCCCCCCGACTAGCGGGTACTACGAGCAGTACTTC,CSASPPTSGYYEQYF
TRBV7-2,NA,NA,TRBJ1-1,TGTGCCAGCAGCGTTACGGGTGTCGGCACTGAAGCTTTCTTT,CASSVTGVGTEAFF
TRBV6-1,NA,NA,TRBJ1-5,TGTGGTGGGGGAGTGGGCCAGCCCCAGCATTTT,CGGGVGQPQHF
TRBV6-1,NA,TRBD1,TRBJ1-5,TGTGCCAGCACCGGGACAGGGGAGAACCAGCCCCAGCATTTT,CASTGTGENQPQHF
TRBV7-9,few,NA,TRBJ1-2,TGTGCCAGCAGCTTGGGTTCAGGCCTTGGCTACACCTTC,CASSLGSGLGYTF
TRBV30,NA,NA,TRBJ1-5,TGTGCCTGGAGTGAAGATAGAAGCAATCAGCCCCAGCATTTT,CAWSEDRSNQPQHF
TRBV27,few,NA,TRBJ1-6,TGTGCCAGCAGCGACAGTCCTGCGGATTCACCCCTCCACTTT,CASSDSPADSPLHF
TRBV15,NA,NA,TRBJ1-2,TGTGCCACCAGCATGGGGGTGAGGGGCTATGGCTACACCTTC,CATSMGVRGYGYTF
TRBV5-4,NA,NA,TRBJ2-5,TGTGCCAGCAGCTTGAGACTGGGGGTCCACCAAGAGACCCAGTACTTC,CASSLRLGVHQETQYF
TRBV19,NA,TRBD1,TRBJ2-2,TGTGCCAGTAGTATAGGACAGGGCGAGACCGGGGAGCTGTTTTTT,CASSIGQGETGELFF
TRBV7-2,NA,TRBD2,TRBJ2-7,TGTGCCAGCACCTGGACTAGCGGCTACGAGCAGTACTTC,CASTWTSGYEQYF
TRBV20-1,NA,TRBD2,TRBJ2-5,TGCAGTGCTAGATTGCCGGGGGGAGAGACCCAGTACTTC,CSARLPGGETQYF
TRBV5-1,NA,TRBD2,TRBJ2-1,TGCGCCAGCAGCTTGAATCCAGCGGGGGTTAATGAGCAGTTCTTC,CASSLNPAGVNEQFF
TRBV2,NA,NA,TRBJ1-5,TGTGCCAGCAGTGAAGGGCTCTGGCAGCCCCAGCATTTT,CASSEGLWQPQHF
TRBV15,NA,TRBD2,TRBJ2-2,TGTGCCACCAGCAGATCAGGGACTAGCGGGAGAGTCACCGGGGAGCTGTTTTTT,CATSRSGTSGRVTGELFF
TRBV6-5,NA,NA,TRBJ1-2,TGTGCCAGCAGTTCCTCCCGCCGGGGGACGTCCTATGGCTACACCTTC,CASSSSRRGTSYGYTF
TRBV29-1,once,TRBD1,TRBJ2-3,TGCAGCGTCGCGCCCACCCAGGGGGCGGCCTCCACAGATACGCAGTATTTT,CSVAPTQGAASTDTQYF
TRBV7-8,NA,TRBD2,TRBJ2-2,TGTGCCAGCAGCTTAGCTAGCGGGTCGAACACCGGGGAGCTGTTTTTT,CASSLASGSNTGELFF
TRBV7-3,NA,TRBD2,TRBJ2-5,TGTGCCGGCAGTCGGGGGACCGGGGAGGGGGAGACCCAGTACTTC,CAGSRGTGEGETQYF
TRBV27,few,TRBD1,TRBJ1-6,TGTGCCAGCAGCAAGAACTATCGGGGGACAGAGTATAATTCACCCCTCCACTTT,CASSKNYRGTEYNSPLHF
TRBV7-2,NA,TRBD1,TRBJ2-1,TGTGCCAGCAGCTTAGGAGTCATGCAGGGGGCAAATGAGCAGTTCTTC,CASSLGVMQGANEQFF
TRBV29-1,NA,NA,TRBJ1-1,TGCAGCGTCCCAGCACGAGGAACCTTTTCTCAAAAAGCTTTCTTT,CSVPARGTFSQKAFF
TRBV19,NA,NA,TRBJ1-5,TGTGCCAGTAGTGCCCACGATTGGGAGCCCCAGCATTTT,CASSAHDWEPQHF
TRBV15,NA,NA,TRBJ1-5,TGTGCCACCGCCCGGGAAGTCTACGATCAGCCCCAGCATTTT,CATAREVYDQPQHF
TRBV19,NA,NA,TRBJ2-4,TGTGCCAGTAATCCAGAAGCCAAAAACATTCAGTACTTC,CASNPEAKNIQYF
TRBV12-3/TRBV12-4,NA,TRBD1,TRBJ1-2,TGTGCCAGCAGTGTTAGGACAGGCCCCGCTTCTAACTATGGCTACACCTTC,CASSVRTGPASNYGYTF
TRBV20-1,once,TRBD2,TRBJ2-7,TGCAGTGCTTGGAAATTAGGGAGGGATCACCACGAGCAGTACTTC,CSAWKLGRDHHEQYF
TRBV29-1,NA,NA,TRBJ1-1,TGCAGCGCGGGACACCCGGGTAACACTGAAGCTTTCTTT,CSAGHPGNTEAFF
TRBV27,NA,NA,TRBJ1-4,TGTGCCAGCAGCCACTACTCACAGGGAGGGCGTGAAAAACTGTTTTTT,CASSHYSQGGREKLFF
TRBV20-1,few,NA,TRBJ1-2,TGCAGTGCTAGGGCCGGCTCGTTGGGACTGACTGGGATTAACTATGGCTACACCTTC,CSARAGSLGLTGINYGYTF
TRBV4-2,NA,NA,TRBJ1-6,TGTGCCAGCAGTATGGTCAATTCACCCCTCCACTTT,CASSMVNSPLHF
TRBV5-1,few,TRBD2,TRBJ2-5,TGCGCCAGCACGGCGGGACTAGCTGAAGAGACCCAGTACTTC,CASTAGLAEETQYF
TRBV6-1,NA,NA,TRBJ1-5,TGTGCCAGCAGTGAACTCCAGGGCCGGAATCAGCCCCAGCATTTT,CASSELQGRNQPQHF
TRBV6-1,NA,NA,TRBJ2-2,TGTGCCAGCAGTCCTACAGGCCCCGGGGAGCTGTTTTTT,CASSPTGPGELFF